The clone carrying this T cell receptor beta chain has only a few counts. Its specificity is unknown. The data are from a study of tumour-infiltrating T cells in Burkitt lymphoma. The wider study: This cohort included all epidemiological subtypes of Burkitt lymphoma.

The table came from immunoSEQ multiplex PCR; TCRdb's copy has only in-frame clones and leaves some out. The profile shows about 50,000 clones, less than 40% of them singletons. Findings of the study overall: Many Burkitt lymphoma patients shared several public clonotypes.

V was clipped by 1 base and J by 1 base, with 7 bases between them. The CDR3 spans 14 residues. CDR1 is SGHTA, CDR2 FQGTGA, per germline. V gene TRBV7-3 combines with J gene TRBJ1-2, with no clear D. The material sequenced was tumor tissue. This sequence originates from a human donor with Burkitt lymphoma. The CDR3 is CASSLNSDNYGYTF. The CDR3 nucleotides read TGTGCCAGCAGCTTAAACTCCGATAACTATGGCTACACCTTC.